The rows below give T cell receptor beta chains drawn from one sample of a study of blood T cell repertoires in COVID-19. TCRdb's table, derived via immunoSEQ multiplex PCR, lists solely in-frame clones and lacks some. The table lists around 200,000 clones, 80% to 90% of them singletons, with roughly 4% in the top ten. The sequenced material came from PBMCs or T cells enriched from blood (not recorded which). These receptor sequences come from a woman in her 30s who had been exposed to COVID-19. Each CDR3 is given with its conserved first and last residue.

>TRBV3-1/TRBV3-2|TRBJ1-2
CASSQTGGLGSGVRYTF
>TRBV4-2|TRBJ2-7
CASSHHGQGAYEQYF
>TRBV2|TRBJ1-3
CASRATGAGNTIYF
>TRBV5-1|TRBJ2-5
CASSLGLAETQYF
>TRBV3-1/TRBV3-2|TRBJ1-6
CASSRGTGSSPLHF
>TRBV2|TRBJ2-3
CASSPGQNTDTQYF
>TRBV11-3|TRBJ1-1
CASSLSWSVEAFF
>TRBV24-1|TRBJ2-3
CATSDFGGAEDTDTQYF
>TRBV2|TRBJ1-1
CASSLLQGYTEAFF
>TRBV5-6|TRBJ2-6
CASSSGSGANVLTF
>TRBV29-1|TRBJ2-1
CSVEEVTSYNEQFF
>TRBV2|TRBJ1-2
CASTGETGGYTF
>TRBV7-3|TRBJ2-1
CASSSSAGKGYNEQFF
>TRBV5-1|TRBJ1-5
CASSLGTGVGNQPQHF
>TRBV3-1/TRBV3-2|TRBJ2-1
CASSLQIGVTVGNEQFF
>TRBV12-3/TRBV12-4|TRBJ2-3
CASNRDTDTQYF
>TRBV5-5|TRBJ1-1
CASSFESWGGMNTEAFF
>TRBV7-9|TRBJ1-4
CASSLAKGQLNEKLFF
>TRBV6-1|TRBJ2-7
CASSEWTGVSYEQYF
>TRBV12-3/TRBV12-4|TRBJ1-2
CASSYRQGSGYTF
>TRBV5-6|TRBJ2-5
CASSLAYSQQETQYF
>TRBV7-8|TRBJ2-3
CASSYTGVTDTQYF
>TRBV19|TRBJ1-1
CASCTRTEAFF
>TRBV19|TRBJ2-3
CASRTRDNPPTDTQYF
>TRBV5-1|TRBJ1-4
CASSVGGRGDEKLFF
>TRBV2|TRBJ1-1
CASSEQGAENTEAFF
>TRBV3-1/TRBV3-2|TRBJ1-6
CASSASSGNSPLHF
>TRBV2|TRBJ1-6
CASSDDRDNSPLHF
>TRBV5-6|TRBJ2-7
CASSLGVPGEQYF
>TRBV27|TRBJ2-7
CASSRVAGKALLEQYF
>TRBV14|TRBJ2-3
CASSPGQGRAQYF
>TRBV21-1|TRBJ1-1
CASSKQGYSEAFF
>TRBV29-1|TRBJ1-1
CSVLQGAWTEAFF
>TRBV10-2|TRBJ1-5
CASSGTGGKQPQHF
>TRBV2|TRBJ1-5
CASSERRQGAQPQHF
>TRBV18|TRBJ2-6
CASSPPGTGLMAGANVLTF
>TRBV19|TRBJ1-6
CASSSQGAGRSPLHF